One sample yielded the 8 T cell receptor beta chains listed below, sequenced in a study of T cell changes during pregnancy in multiple sclerosis. Clones were read by immunoSEQ multiplex PCR, and TCRdb kept only the in-frame ones, dropping some. The sample lists 60,000 to 65,000 clones, about 92% occurring once. Specimen: peripheral blood, collected in the second trimester of pregnancy. These receptors all come from a female donor in good health, enrolled as a control in a pregnancy study.

The V call is TRBV11-2, the J call TRBJ1-3, with D uncertain. V was pared by 3 bases and J by 7 bases, with 7 bases between. This CDR3 comprises 12 residues. CDR1 is SGHAT and CDR2 is FQNNGV in the germline V gene. CDR3 sequence reads: CASSFDSNTIYF. CDR3 sequence (DNA): TGTGCCAGCAGCTTTGACTCGAACACCATATATTTT.

V and J are TRBV19 and TRBJ1-2; 7 bases are a match to TRBD1. Looked up from germline, CDR1 is LNHDA and CDR2 is SQIVND (reference sequence). This CDR3 is built from 19 residues. Losses at the gene ends were 4 bases for V and 6 bases for J; bases not matched to a gene: 23. The CDR3 nucleotides are TGTGCCAGTAGTAGCTCCCGGCACAGGGGACCTTTACCTCCAGATGGCTACACCTTC. It is translated as CASSSSRHRGPLPPDGYTF.

The rearrangement uses TRBV28 and TRBJ2-7; D might be TRBD2 (5 bases). Trimming shortened V by 10 bases and J by 6 bases, and 13 bases separated the two germline ends. CDR1 MDHEN and CDR2 SYDVKM come from the germline V gene. This CDR3 has 11 residues. The CDR3, as DNA: TGTGCCAACCCAGCCACTAGCGAGCAGTACTTC. Its protein product is CANPATSEQYF. Variable domain in full (rest from reference TRBV28 and TRBJ2-7): DVKVTQSSRYLVKRTGEKVFLECVQDMDHENMFWYRQDPGLGLRLIYFSYDVKMKEKGDIPEGYSVSREKKERFSLILESASTNQTSMYLCANPATSEQYFGPGTRLTVT.

The chain couples TRBV5-4 to TRBJ2-7; 9 bases align to TRBD2. Germline loops: CDR1 SGHNT, CDR2 YYREEE (reference sequence). The CDR3 has 15 amino acids. The ends lost 2 bases at V and 5 bases at J; junction bases unmatched: 8. This chain's CDR3 is CASSFDSGSIHEQYF. For the CDR3, the DNA is TGTGCCAGCAGCTTTGATAGCGGGAGCATACACGAGCAGTACTTC.

Of note for this clone: The junction and the germline gene differ at one end; a read error may be behind it. V gene TRBV7-7 combines with J gene TRBJ2-7; weak D call: TRBD2 (5 bases). Germline V gives CDR1 SSHAT, CDR2 FNYEAQ (reference sequence). There are 16 residues in the CDR3. CDR3 protein: CASSPGLTQKGYEQYF. CDR3 DNA: TGTGCTAGCAGCCCCGGACTGACACAAAAGGGCTACGAGCAGTACTTC.

The chain carries TRBV5-4 and TRBJ2-1; 8 nucleotides align to TRBD2. Trimming cost V 3 bases and J 9 bases; bases outside gene matches: 14. The CDR3 consists of 16 residues. The germline V gene encodes CDR1 SGHNT and CDR2 YYREEE (reference sequence). As DNA, the CDR3 is TGTGCCAGCAGCTCCCTAATAGCGGGGCCGAATGTTGAGCAGTTCTTC. As protein: CASSSLIAGPNVEQFF.

This clone has only a few counts. This rearrangement joins TRBV19 to TRBJ1-2; 8 positions agree with TRBD1. Germline V gives CDR1 LNHDA, CDR2 SQIVND (reference sequence). Trimming at V came to 10 bases and at J to 4 bases, leaving 14 bases not matched to a gene. This CDR3 is 15 amino acids long. CDR3 sequence (DNA): TGTGCCACGGAGGGGACAGGCGTTGATCCCTATGGCTACACCTTC. Encoded protein: CATEGTGVDPYGYTF.

A note on this clone: One end of the junction does not line up with germline, which may come from a read error. The V and J genes are TRBV7-2 and TRBJ2-5; D might be TRBD1 (5 bases). From germline, CDR1 is SGHTA and CDR2 FQGNSA. The CDR3 has 13 residues. The DNA for the CDR3 is TGTGCCAGCAGCTTCCAGACAGAAGAGACCCAATACTTC. It is translated as CASSFQTEETQYF.